Following are 28 T cell receptor beta chains from one sample sequenced in a study of identical twins (dated by TCRdb to the mid-2010s). Libraries were prepared through 5' RACE. The run used an Illumina HiSeq 2000. TCRdb applied fastp at Q25 and MiXCR to the public reads, then kept only in-frame beta chains. Identical CDR3 proteins give one entry, which carries the most common genes and DNA. Across this sample there are hundreds of thousands of distinct CDR3 sequences, with 20% to 25% seen only once. The ten largest clonotypes hold about 2.7% of the sample. The sample was also reused in another study, on T cells expressing NK-cell markers.

The specimen sequenced was CD4+ T cells sorted from blood. Receptors were obtained from a young woman in good health.

The rearrangement uses TRBV2 and TRBJ2-1; TRBD2 is a possible D gene (5 bases). This CDR3 is 11 amino acids long. The ends were cut back, 7 bases at V and 10 bases at J, with 11 bases in the middle. CDR1 is SNHLY, CDR2 FYNNEI, per germline. The CDR3 DNA follows: TGTGCCAGCACGCTCTCGGGGGAGCAGTTCTTC. It yields the protein CASTLSGEQFF.

This clonotype has just a few counts. This sequence joins TRBV7-9 and TRBJ2-3, with TRBD2 matching 7 bases. Germline assignment: CDR1 SEHNR and CDR2 FQNEAQ (reference sequence). Germline trimming cut 3 bases from V and 3 bases from J; bases unmatched to any gene: 3. CDR3 length: 14 amino acids. The CDR3 reads CASSFPGRTDTQYF. CDR3 coding DNA: TGTGCCAGCAGCTTCCCCGGGAGGACAGATACGCAGTATTTT. Looking up the rest from reference TRBV7-9 and TRBJ2-3 gives the full variable domain: DTGVSQNPRHKITKRGQNVTFRCDPISEHNRLYWYRQTLGQGPEFLTYFQNEAQLEKSRLLSDRFSAERPKGSFSTLEIQRTEQGDSAMYLCASSFPGRTDTQYFGPGTRLTVL.

This clonotype was seen only a few times. The V and J genes are TRBV7-2 and TRBJ1-2, with D unclear. The V and J ends lost 1 base and 8 bases respectively, with 11 bases between them. The CDR3 has 13 residues. Per the germline V gene, CDR1 is SGHTA and CDR2 is FQGNSA. CDR3 nucleotides: TGTGCCAGCAGCTTAGTTGCGGAGAGAGGCTACACCTTC. This sequence encodes CASSLVAERGYTF. Drawing the rest from reference TRBV7-2 and TRBJ1-2, the complete variable domain is GAGVSQSPSNKVTEKGKDVELRCDPISGHTALYWYRQSLGQGLEFLIYFQGNSAPDKSGLPSDRFSAERTGGSVSTLTIQRTQQEDSAVYLCASSLVAERGYTFGSGTRLTVV.

This clonotype has more than one count but fewer than ten. V and J are TRBV6-5 and TRBJ2-7; 8 bases map to TRBD1. Germline lookup yields CDR1 MNHEY and CDR2 SVGAGI. After removal of 4 bases from V and 3 bases from J, the junction contained 5 bases not matched to a gene. The CDR3 sequence is 14 residues long. The CDR3 protein is CASSFRDRHYEQYF. The DNA of the CDR3 is TGTGCCAGCAGTTTCCGGGACAGGCACTACGAGCAGTACTTC.

The chain combines TRBV10-2 with TRBJ1-2, with a weak D call TRBD1 (6 bases). V was cut by 2 bases and J by 4 bases, with 14 bases left in between. This CDR3 comprises 15 residues. Germline CDR1 and CDR2: WSHSY and SAAADI. The CDR3 region is CASSELLDSPYGYTF. The CDR3 DNA is TGCGCCAGCAGTGAGCTCCTGGACAGCCCCTATGGCTACACCTTC.

There are many counts of this clonotype. The chain combines TRBV15 with TRBJ1-4; perhaps TRBD1 as D (5 bases). Germline V gene sequence: CDR1 LNHNV, CDR2 YYDKDF (reference sequence). V lost 0 bases and J 6 bases, leaving 11 bases between the germline ends. CDR3 length: 15 amino acids. The CDR3 region is CATSRDKGWDEKLFF. The CDR3, as DNA: TGTGCCACCAGCAGAGATAAGGGGTGGGATGAAAAACTGTTTTTT.

The chain joins TRBV4-3 to TRBJ1-4; TRBD1 matches 7 bases. Germline V gives CDR1 LGHNA, CDR2 YSLEER. The CDR3 totals 15 residues. The ends lost 1 base at V and 8 bases at J; junction bases unmatched: 7. CDR3 in DNA: TGCGCCAGCAGCCAAGGCGGAGGACAGGAGGAAAAACTGTTTTTT. Protein sequence: CASSQGGGQEEKLFF.

The chain carries TRBV11-3 and TRBJ2-7; 9 nucleotides line up with TRBD2. Germline trimming cut 2 bases from V and 2 bases from J; bases unmatched to any gene: 1. This CDR3 region has 14 residues. Germline assignment: CDR1 SGHNT and CDR2 YENEEA. CDR3 coding DNA: TGTGCCAGCAGCTTAATAGCGGGGGCCTACGAGCAGTACTTC. Protein product: CASSLIAGAYEQYF. Using reference TRBV11-3 and TRBJ2-7 for the parts outside the CDR3, the full variable domain is EAGVVQSPRYKIIEKKQPVAFWCNPISGHNTLYWYLQNLGQGPELLIRYENEEAVDDSQLPKDRFSAERLKGVDSTLKIQPAELGDSAVYLCASSLIAGAYEQYFGPGTRLTVT.

The rearrangement uses TRBV30 and TRBJ2-1; possible D gene TRBD1, 5 bases. The CDR3 runs 13 residues. Germline-derived CDR1 and CDR2 are GTSNPN and SVGIG (reference sequence). V was shortened by 5 bases and J by 3 bases, with 11 bases between the two germline ends. The DNA for the CDR3 is TGTGCCTGGGGGTTAGACAGCTACAATGAGCAGTTCTTC. Its translation: CAWGLDSYNEQFF. Complete variable domain (other parts from reference TRBV30 and TRBJ2-1): SQTIHQWPATLVQPVGSPLSLECTVEGTSNPNLYWYRQAAGRGLQLLFYSVGIGQISSEVPQNLSASRPQDRQFILSSKKLLLSDSGFYLCAWGLDSYNEQFFGPGTRLTVL.

This clonotype was counted many times. This rearrangement joins TRBV5-1 to TRBJ2-2; D is possibly TRBD1 or TRBD2 (5 bases each). The CDR3 extends over 15 amino acids. Germline loops: CDR1 SGHRS, CDR2 YFSETQ. The ends were cut back, 5 bases at V and 1 base at J, with 12 bases in the middle. As DNA, the CDR3 is TGCGCCAGCAGTCCCGGGACGGTGAACACCGGGGAGCTGTTTTTT. Translated, it gives CASSPGTVNTGELFF.

This clonotype was counted between two and nine times. V gene TRBV2 combines with J gene TRBJ1-4; D is unclear. The CDR3 contains 12 residues. CDR1 and CDR2 (germline): SNHLY, FYNNEI. The V gene lost 4 bases and the J gene lost 3 bases, with 3 bases spanning the gap. CDR3 in amino acids: CASSAANEKLFF. The CDR3 bases are TGTGCCAGCAGTGCGGCTAATGAAAAACTGTTTTTT.

The J gene is TRBJ2-1, the V gene TRBV2, with D possibly being TRBD2 (5 bases). The V end lost 5 bases, the J end lost 0 bases, and 11 bases lay between the germline ends. The CDR3 covers 15 residues. The germline gives CDR1 SNHLY, CDR2 FYNNEI. CDR3 amino acids: CASSKTTRSYNEQFF. The CDR3 nucleotides read TGTGCCAGCAGTAAGACTACCCGCTCCTACAATGAGCAGTTCTTC.

The chain has TRBV6-1 and TRBJ2-3; the D gene is possibly TRBD2 (6 bases). Trimming took 6 bases from V and 5 from J, leaving 18 bases between them. Germline V gives CDR1 MNHNS, CDR2 SASEGT. The CDR3 covers 15 residues. CDR3 DNA sequence: TGTGCCAGCAGCCTCGGGACCGCCGGGAGAGATACGCAGTATTTT. As protein: CASSLGTAGRDTQYF.

The V gene is TRBV7-8, the J gene TRBJ2-2, with no clear D. Per germline, CDR1 SGHVS and CDR2 FQNEAQ. Trimming removed 6 bases at V and 1 base at J, with 9 bases between. The CDR3 sequence is 14 residues long. As DNA, the CDR3 is TGTGCCAGCAGTCCACGACAGAACACCGGGGAGCTGTTTTTT. This sequence encodes CASSPRQNTGELFF.

The genes are TRBV29-1 and TRBJ2-1; 8 nucleotides line up with TRBD2. The germline CDR1 and CDR2 sequences are SQVTM and ANQGSEA. The ends lost 4 bases at V and 3 bases at J; junction bases unmatched: 11. This CDR3 spans 16 amino acids. CDR3 DNA sequence: TGCAGCGTTGGTGGGGCGGGAGGCCTTTACTACAATGAGCAGTTCTTC. The encoded protein is CSVGGAGGLYYNEQFF.

This clonotype came up a few times. This sequence joins TRBV25-1 and TRBJ2-7; 10 bases fit TRBD1. V shed 6 bases, J shed 6 bases, and the junction held 8 bases outside the gene matches. The CDR3 consists of 14 residues. CDR1 is MGHDK, CDR2 SYGVNS, per germline. The DNA for the CDR3 is TGTGCCAGCAGCCGCCGGGACAGGGGCGGCGAGCAGTACTTC. It specifies CASSRRDRGGEQYF.

The gene calls are TRBV9 and TRBJ2-1; 8 bases match TRBD1. The CDR3 sequence is 16 residues long. The ends lost 4 bases at V and 7 bases at J; junction bases unmatched: 13. Germline CDR1 is SGDLS and CDR2 is YYNGEE. The CDR3 sequence is CASSPHPTGAENEQFF. For the CDR3, the DNA is TGTGCCAGCAGCCCCCACCCGACAGGGGCCGAGAATGAGCAGTTCTTC.

This clonotype was detected only a few times. This chain uses TRBV6-1 with TRBJ2-2; TRBD1 might be the D (5 bases). Germline lookup yields CDR1 MNHNS and CDR2 SASEGT. The length of the CDR3 is 15 residues. The ends were cut back, 6 bases at V and 1 base at J, with 12 bases in the middle. The CDR3 coding sequence is TGTGCCAGCAGACCCAGGGTAGTGAACACCGGGGAGCTGTTTTTT. Amino acid sequence: CASRPRVVNTGELFF.

This clonotype was counted only a few times. This chain uses TRBV20-1 with TRBJ2-1; TRBD2 matches 11 bases. This CDR3 has 14 amino acids. Germline V gene data show CDR1 as DFQATT and CDR2 as SNEGSKA (reference sequence). Trimming cost V 5 bases and J 3 bases; bases outside gene matches: 3. The CDR3 DNA follows: TGCAGTGCTCCTGGACTAGCGGGCTACAATGAGCAGTTCTTC. This sequence encodes CSAPGLAGYNEQFF.

The rearrangement links TRBV27 to TRBJ2-7; TRBD1 is a possible D gene (6 bases). V was cut by 5 bases and J by 3 bases, with 17 bases left in between. CDR1 and CDR2 from the germline V gene are MNHEY and SMNVEV (reference sequence). This CDR3 has 15 residues. CDR3 bases: TGTGCCAGCAGTCGGCAGACAGGTTGGGACTACGAGCAGTACTTC. Protein: CASSRQTGWDYEQYF.

V is TRBV10-3 and J is TRBJ2-1, with 10 bases identical to TRBD2. Unmatched junction bases numbered 15, after V lost 3 bases and J lost 4 bases. Germline loops: CDR1 ENHRY, CDR2 SYGVKD. The CDR3 is 19 amino acids. DNA of the CDR3: TGTGCCATCAGTGAAGGGACTAGCGCCGCCGCCTATAGTTACAATGAGCAGTTCTTC. Its translation is CAISEGTSAAAYSYNEQFF.

This chain uses TRBV30 with TRBJ1-6; no firm D call. The CDR3 runs to 12 residues. Germline CDR1 GTSNPN, CDR2 SVGIG (reference sequence). The V end lost 8 bases, the J end lost 7 bases, and 12 bases lay between the germline ends. CDR3 in DNA: TGTGCCGGAGGGCGGTTCAATTCACCCCTCCACTTT. It is translated as CAGGRFNSPLHF.

The J gene is TRBJ2-7, the V gene TRBV6-1; 11 bases match TRBD1. This CDR3 region has 15 residues. Looked up from germline, CDR1 is MNHNS and CDR2 is SASEGT. With 6 bases clipped from V and 4 bases from J, the junction kept 8 bases outside the gene matches. The CDR3 DNA is TGTGCCAGCAGGGTACCCGGACAGGGGGCGTACGAGCAGTACTTC. This translates into CASRVPGQGAYEQYF.

This chain uses TRBV11-2 with TRBJ2-3; 9 bases line up with TRBD2. Germline CDR1 SGHAT, CDR2 FQNNGV. The CDR3 is 14 amino acids. With V trimmed by 3 bases and J by 8 bases, 6 bases remained unmatched. The chain's CDR3 is CASSLDVAGATQYF. CDR3 bases: TGTGCCAGCAGCTTGGACGTAGCGGGGGCTACGCAGTATTTT.

This clonotype was recorded a few times. The chain employs TRBV5-1 and TRBJ2-7; a weak D match, TRBD2 (6 bases). This CDR3 has 16 residues. V was clipped by 4 bases and J by 10 bases, with 27 bases between them. Germline assignment: CDR1 SGHRS and CDR2 YFSETQ. The chain's CDR3 is CASSDPRSRLAFRQYF. The DNA of the CDR3 is TGCGCCAGCAGCGACCCGAGGTCCAGGCTAGCGTTTCGACAGTACTTC. Drawing the rest from reference TRBV5-1 and TRBJ2-7, the complete variable domain is KAGVTQTPRYLIKTRGQQVTLSCSPISGHRSVSWYQQTPGQGLQFLFEYFSETQRNKGNFPGRFSGRQFSNSRSEMNVSTLELGDSALYLCASSDPRSRLAFRQYFGPGTRLTVT.

This chain links TRBV6-1 with TRBJ2-3, with 12 bases lining up with TRBD2. Germline V gene data show CDR1 as MNHNS and CDR2 as SASEGT. Germline trimming cut 6 bases from V and 5 bases from J; bases unmatched to any gene: 3. The CDR3 covers 14 residues. The CDR3 sequence: CASRRLAGEDTQYF. For the CDR3, the DNA is TGTGCCAGCAGACGACTAGCGGGAGAAGATACGCAGTATTTT.

In this sample, this clonotype turned up a few times. The CDR3 nucleotides are TGCAGTGCTGGCCGAGCGGGAGGCACAGATACGCAGTATTTT. Encoded protein: CSAGRAGGTDTQYF. The J gene is TRBJ2-3, the V gene TRBV20-1, with TRBD2 identical over 8 bases. Germline CDR1 is DFQATT and CDR2 is SNEGSKA (reference sequence). The CDR3 runs to 14 residues. V lost 5 bases and J lost 1; bases outside the gene matches: 5.

This clonotype turned up a few times. The chain recombines TRBV3-1 with TRBJ1-6, with D unresolved. There are 15 residues in the CDR3. In germline, CDR1 is LGHDT, CDR2 YNNKEL (reference sequence). The V and J ends lost 4 bases and 10 bases respectively, with 17 bases between them. The CDR3 is CASSRGPYSGSPLHF. CDR3 nucleotide sequence: TGTGCCAGCAGCCGTGGACCCTATAGCGGGTCACCCCTCCACTTT.